What follows are 5 T cell receptor beta chains derived from one specimen sequenced in a study of beta chain features in type 1 diabetes. The authors reverse transcribed all of the isolated RNA, so sequencing captured expressed TCRB transcripts. The method was immunoSEQ multiplex PCR; TCRdb's version includes in-frame clones alone and lacks a portion of them. The table records about 210,000 clones, roughly 11% of them present only once. The sample consisted of central memory CD4+ T cells from blood. The receptors were sampled from a young man in good health.

The chain couples TRBV6-4 to TRBJ2-3; D uncertain. There are 15 residues in the CDR3. The V gene lost 7 bases and the J gene lost 6 bases, with 20 bases spanning the gap. From germline, CDR1 is MRHNA and CDR2 SNTAGT. CDR3 nucleotide sequence: TGTGCCAGCACCCGGCCCACCAGCAGCCGGGATACGCAGTATTTT. Translation gives CASTRPTSSRDTQYF.

The chain carries TRBV28 and TRBJ2-7, with D tentatively TRBD2 (6 bases). Germline values: CDR1 MDHEN, CDR2 SYDVKM. V was shortened by 7 bases and J by 4 bases, with 17 bases between the two germline ends. The CDR3 has 14 residues. The CDR3 region has the DNA TGTGCCAGCAAGCAGGGAGGAGGCGGGTACGAGCAGTACTTC. Amino acids: CASKQGGGGYEQYF.

This clone was observed many times. V usage is TRBV9 and J usage is TRBJ2-1; 10 positions agree with TRBD2. Germline CDR1 and CDR2: SGDLS and YYNGEE. The CDR3 totals 16 residues. J gave up 7 bases and V 4 bases, and 11 bases lay outside the gene matches. CDR3: CASSPRIASGRNEQFF. DNA for the CDR3: TGTGCCAGCAGCCCGAGGATTGCTAGCGGGAGAAATGAGCAGTTCTTC.

This clone was observed a handful of times. The chain uses TRBV10-3 and TRBJ2-1, with 11 bases matching TRBD2. The V and J ends lost 0 bases and 8 bases, in that order; junction bases with no gene match: 6. The CDR3 extends over 16 amino acids. Germline loops: CDR1 ENHRY, CDR2 SYGVKD. The CDR3 here is CAISESLAGGPYEQFF. CDR3 sequence (DNA): TGTGCCATCAGTGAGTCCTTAGCGGGAGGGCCTTATGAGCAGTTCTTC.

This clone was counted only a few times. V and J are TRBV5-1 and TRBJ2-3; no clear D gene. The CDR3 totals 14 residues. The V gene's germline CDR1 is SGHRS and CDR2 YFSETQ. Trimming removed 0 bases at V and 4 bases at J, with 9 bases between. The CDR3 DNA is TGCGCCAGCAGCTTGGCAACCGGCGCAGATACGCAGTATTTT. This encodes CASSLATGADTQYF.